These T cell receptor beta chains were read from a single sample in a study of blood T cell repertoires in COVID-19. Method: immunoSEQ multiplex PCR; TCRdb's copy keeps in-frame clones and lacks some. The data hold 50,000 to 60,000 clones, with 85% observed a single time. The material sequenced was peripheral blood. These receptors were taken from a human donor in a cohort sampled during active COVID-19. The CDR3 runs from the conserved cysteine through the conserved F or W. Each record gives: D gene, V gene, J gene, clone size, CDR3 protein, CDR3 DNA. A D gene is named only where the DNA matches it firmly. The size of a clone is reported for some rows only, either as once, few or many, or as a class for expanded clones.

>TRBD1|TRBV4-2|TRBJ1-4|-
CASSPRGTGPNEKLFF
TGTGCCAGCAGCCCCCGTGGGACAGGCCCTAATGAAAAACTGTTTTTT
>-|TRBV5-6|TRBJ2-1|-
CASSFGGENNEQFF
TGTGCCAGCAGCTTCGGCGGGGAGAACAATGAGCAGTTCTTC
>TRBD2|TRBV5-1|TRBJ2-1|once
CASSFGSGSNEQFF
TGCGCCAGCAGCTTTGGTAGCGGGAGTAATGAGCAGTTCTTC
>-|TRBV11-3|TRBJ2-7|-
CASSLNSNSYEQYF
TGTGCCAGCAGCTTAAACAGCAATTCCTACGAGCAGTACTTC
>TRBD2|TRBV5-1|TRBJ2-7|-
CASSEGLAVTYEQYF
TGCGCCAGCAGCGAGGGACTAGCGGTAACCTACGAGCAGTACTTC
>TRBD1|TRBV10-3|TRBJ2-1|-
CAISGQGGHNEQFF
TGTGCCATCAGCGGACAGGGGGGACACAATGAGCAGTTCTTC
>-|TRBV3-1/TRBV3-2|TRBJ2-1|-
CASSQVVIRTRRTYNEQFF
TGTGCCAGCAGCCAAGTTGTGATTCGGACTCGTAGAACCTACAATGAGCAGTTCTTC
>TRBD1|TRBV28|TRBJ1-4|-
CASSSPGQGREKLFF
TGTGCCAGCAGTTCCCCGGGACAGGGGCGTGAAAAACTGTTTTTT
>-|TRBV9|TRBJ2-2|once
CASSVVQGNTGELFF
TGTGCCAGCAGCGTAGTACAGGGTAACACCGGGGAGCTGTTTTTT
>-|TRBV7-8|TRBJ2-3|few
CASRLNTLPGVGDTQYF
TGTGCCAGCAGACTTAACACCTTGCCGGGAGTTGGAGATACGCAGTATTTT
>-|TRBV11-2|TRBJ2-6|-
CASSSVPSSGANVLTF
TGTGCCAGCAGCTCAGTCCCCTCCTCTGGGGCCAACGTCCTGACTTTC
>-|TRBV4-1|TRBJ2-3|-
CASSQEGRGDTQYF
TGCGCCAGCAGCCAAGAGGGGAGGGGGGATACGCAGTATTTT
>-|TRBV28|TRBJ1-3|-
CASSLEGAAGNTIYF
TGTGCCAGCAGTTTAGAAGGGGCTGCGGGAAACACCATATATTTT
>TRBD2|TRBV2|TRBJ2-3|-
CASSAGTSGSASQYF
TGTGCCAGCAGTGCCGGGACTAGCGGGTCCGCTTCCCAGTATTTT
>-|TRBV5-1|TRBJ1-6|-
CASSLDTEGALHF
TGCGCCAGCAGCTTGGATACCGAGGGGGCCCTCCACTTT
>TRBD2|TRBV7-2|TRBJ2-7|-
CASSLRAGGLYEQYF
TGTGCCAGCAGCTTAAGGGCGGGGGGACTCTACGAGCAGTACTTC
>TRBD2|TRBV28|TRBJ2-3|-
CASSQSRGLAGSPTDTQYF
TGTGCCAGCAGCCAATCCCGGGGACTAGCGGGATCCCCCACAGATACGCAGTATTTT
>-|TRBV10-3|TRBJ1-1|-
CAIKSVTGAQGNTEAFF
TGTGCCATCAAGAGTGTTACGGGAGCGCAGGGGAACACTGAAGCTTTCTTT
>TRBD1|TRBV6-2/TRBV6-3|TRBJ1-2|-
CASSYQQGSGGYTF
TGTGCCAGCAGTTACCAACAGGGGAGCGGTGGCTACACCTTC
>-|TRBV28|TRBJ2-3|-
CASTPGGTDTQYF
TGTGCCAGCACCCCTGGGGGGACAGATACGCAGTATTTT
>TRBD2|TRBV2|TRBJ2-7|once
CASSYVAGDLLFSYEQYF
TGTGCCAGCTCATATGTGGCGGGAGATCTCCTCTTCTCCTACGAGCAGTACTTC
>TRBD2|TRBV5-1|TRBJ2-7|once
CASSSLTSGSSSYEQYF
TGCGCCAGCAGCTCGCTTACTAGCGGGAGTTCTTCCTACGAGCAGTACTTC
>TRBD1|TRBV5-4|TRBJ1-4|-
CASSLGGGGPNEKLFF
TGTGCCAGCAGCTTGGGAGGGGGCGGCCCAAATGAAAAACTGTTTTTT
>TRBD2|TRBV5-6|TRBJ2-1|-
CASSRLAVDNEQFF
TGTGCCAGCAGCCGACTAGCGGTAGACAATGAGCAGTTCTTC
>TRBD1|TRBV28|TRBJ1-1|-
CASRGRQGADYYTEAFF
TGTGCCAGCAGGGGGAGACAGGGGGCGGACTATTACACTGAAGCTTTCTTT
>TRBD2|TRBV20-1|TRBJ2-7|-
CSANDSGQASLEQYF
TGCAGTGCTAATGATAGCGGGCAGGCCAGTCTGGAGCAGTACTTC
>TRBD1|TRBV18|TRBJ2-7|-
CASSPGQGFNEQYF
TGTGCCAGCTCACCGGGACAGGGGTTCAACGAGCAGTACTTC
>-|TRBV6-2/TRBV6-3|TRBJ1-5|few
CASSFPTRSRQPQHF
TGTGCCAGCAGTTTTCCGACCCGGAGTCGTCAGCCCCAGCATTTT
>TRBD1|TRBV6-2/TRBV6-3|TRBJ1-5|once
CASSARPGQSLLQPQHF
TGTGCCAGCAGCGCCCGCCCGGGACAGTCCTTGCTTCAGCCCCAGCATTTT
>-|TRBV4-3|TRBJ2-7|-
CASSQDWPGSSYEQYF
TGCGCCAGCAGCCAAGATTGGCCCGGGAGCTCCTACGAGCAGTACTTC
>TRBD1|TRBV27|TRBJ1-2|-
CASSPQTGAYGYTF
TGTGCCAGCAGTCCGCAGACAGGGGCCTATGGCTACACCTTC
>TRBD1|TRBV24-1|TRBJ2-7|-
CATSAPGGLGDEQYF
TGTGCCACCAGTGCCCCAGGGGGCTTGGGGGACGAGCAGTACTTC
>TRBD2|TRBV10-2|TRBJ2-7|-
CASSSLAGVTYEQYF
TGCGCCAGCAGTTCTCTAGCGGGGGTTACCTACGAGCAGTACTTC
>TRBD2|TRBV12-5|TRBJ2-1|-
CASGFLAGENNEQFF
TGTGCTAGTGGTTTTTTAGCGGGCGAAAACAATGAGCAGTTCTTC
>TRBD2|TRBV6-2/TRBV6-3|TRBJ2-5|-
CASSLPSRETQETQYF
TGTGCCAGCAGTCTACCGTCGCGGGAGACTCAAGAGACCCAGTACTTC
>-|TRBV10-2|TRBJ2-7|-
CASGSPITSSYEQYF
TGCGCCAGCGGGAGTCCCATCACCAGCTCCTACGAGCAGTACTTC
>TRBD1|TRBV24-1|TRBJ2-7|-
CATSDAVTTGGPHEQYF
TGTGCCACCAGTGATGCGGTCACGACAGGGGGCCCCCACGAGCAGTACTTC